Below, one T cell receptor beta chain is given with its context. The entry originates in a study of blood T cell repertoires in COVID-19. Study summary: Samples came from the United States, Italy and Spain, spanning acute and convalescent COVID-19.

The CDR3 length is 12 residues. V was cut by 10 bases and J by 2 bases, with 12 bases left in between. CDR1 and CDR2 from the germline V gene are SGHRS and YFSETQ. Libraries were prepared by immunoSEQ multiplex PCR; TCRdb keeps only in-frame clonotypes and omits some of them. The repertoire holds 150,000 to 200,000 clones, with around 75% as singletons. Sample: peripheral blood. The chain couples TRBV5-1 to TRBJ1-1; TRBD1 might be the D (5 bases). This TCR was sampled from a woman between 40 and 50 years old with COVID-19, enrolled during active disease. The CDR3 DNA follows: TGCGCCTCTGGTCAGGGAAACACTGAAGCTTTCTTT. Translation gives CASGQGNTEAFF.